The next 6 T cell receptor beta chains were all read from a single sample in a study of blood T cell repertoires in COVID-19. TCRdb's table, derived via immunoSEQ multiplex PCR, lists solely in-frame clones and lacks some. The data show 120,000 to 150,000 clones, more than 75% seen once. The specimen sequenced was peripheral blood. These receptors were obtained from a human donor with acute or convalescent COVID-19. The donor label of this sample is uncertain.

V and J are TRBV7-3 and TRBJ2-5; TRBD2 matches 8 bases. CDR1 and CDR2 from the germline V gene are SGHTA and FQGTGA. This CDR3 has 13 residues. With V trimmed by 6 bases and J by 4 bases, 4 bases remained unmatched. The CDR3 sequence: CASSSRGGETQYF. As DNA, the CDR3 is TGTGCCAGCAGTTCTCGGGGGGGAGAGACCCAGTACTTC. Full variable domain (rest looked up from reference TRBV7-3 and TRBJ2-5): GAGVSQTPSNKVTEKGKYVELRCDPISGHTALYWYRQSLGQGPEFLIYFQGTGAADDSGLPNDRFFAVRPEGSVSTLKIQRTERGDSAVYLCASSSRGGETQYFGPGTRLLVL.

The chain uses TRBV6-1 and TRBJ1-5; 7 positions match TRBD1. This CDR3 region has 15 residues. V was clipped by 2 bases and J by 9 bases; unmatched bases: 10. From germline, CDR1 is MNHNS and CDR2 SASEGT. CDR3 DNA sequence: TGTGCCAGCAGTGAATTGAGGGGGCTATCAGCGCCCCAGCATTTT. Protein sequence: CASSELRGLSAPQHF.

CDR3 DNA: TGTGCCAGCAGCGGAGACCCAGGTGCCGTTGAAAAACTGTTTTTT. Translation gives CASSGDPGAVEKLFF. The chain is built from TRBV9 and TRBJ1-4; D gene ambiguous. Trimming stripped 3 bases from V and 7 bases from J, with 16 bases between. This CDR3 is 15 amino acids long. Per germline, CDR1 SGDLS and CDR2 YYNGEE.

The V and J genes are TRBV28 and TRBJ1-2; D is perhaps TRBD1 (5 bases). Germline CDR1 MDHEN, CDR2 SYDVKM. The CDR3 runs to 15 residues. Trimming shortened V by 2 bases and J by 5 bases, and 15 bases separated the two germline ends. CDR3 coding DNA: TGTGCCAGCAGTTTAACAGGCAATCGGGGGTATGGCTACACCTTC. Amino acid sequence: CASSLTGNRGYGYTF.

The CDR3 DNA is TGTGCCAGCAGCGTAGTGTACAGGGTCACTGAAGCTTTCTTT. Its translation is CASSVVYRVTEAFF. This chain connects TRBV9 to TRBJ1-1, with a weak D call TRBD1 (6 bases). The V gene's germline CDR1 is SGDLS and CDR2 YYNGEE. Trimming shortened V by 0 bases and J by 4 bases, and 10 bases separated the two germline ends. The CDR3 has 14 residues.

The chain uses TRBV27 and TRBJ2-2; weak D call: TRBD1 (7 bases). The CDR3 length is 23 residues. The V end was cut by 0 bases, the J end by 3 bases, with 32 bases between. Per the germline V gene, CDR1 is MNHEY and CDR2 is SMNVEV (reference sequence). CDR3 in DNA: TGTGCCAGCAGTTTATCAGTTGGGAGGTTAGGGACAGAGTCTGGGGGATACACCGGGGAGCTGTTTTTT. Its protein is CASSLSVGRLGTESGGYTGELFF.